The clone carrying this TCR beta chain was found many times. Its specificity is not known. An approximately 10 ml volume of fresh peripheral blood provided the PBMCs. These data come from a study of Graves' ophthalmopathy and Graves' hyperthyroidism. General study points: Researchers report that a 13-signature model separated ophthalmopathy from stable hyperthyroidism, posting about 88% sensitivity and about 78% specificity.

TCR beta CDR3 regions were amplified from RNA transcripts. Second-round multiplex PCR came after a first-round RT-PCR that employed HTBI primers. TCRdb recomputed calls from the multiplex PCR reads with MiXCR, one row per CDR3 protein. The data show roughly 480,000 distinct CDR3 sequences, approximately 15% seen once. The sequence derives from a woman aged 25 to 39 with Graves' ophthalmopathy. Sequencing was carried out using blood.

The CDR3: CASKLAGESGELFF. The CDR3 DNA sequence: TGTGCCAGCAAGCTAGCGGGAGAGTCCGGGGAGCTGTTTTTT. This chain links TRBV28 with TRBJ2-2; 10 bases are a match to TRBD2. The trim removed 7 bases at V and 6 bases at J, leaving 5 bases unmatched. The CDR3 is 14 residues long. Germline V gene sequence: CDR1 MDHEN, CDR2 SYDVKM.